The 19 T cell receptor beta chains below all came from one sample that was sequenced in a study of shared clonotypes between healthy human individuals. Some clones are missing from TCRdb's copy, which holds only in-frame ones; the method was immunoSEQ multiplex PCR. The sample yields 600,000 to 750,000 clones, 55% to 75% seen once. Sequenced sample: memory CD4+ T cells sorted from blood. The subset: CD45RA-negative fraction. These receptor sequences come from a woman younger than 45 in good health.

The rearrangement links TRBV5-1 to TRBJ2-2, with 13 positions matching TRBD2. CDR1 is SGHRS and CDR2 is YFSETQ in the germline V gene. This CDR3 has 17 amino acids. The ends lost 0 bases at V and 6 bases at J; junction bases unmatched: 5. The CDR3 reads CASSLAGTSGNAGELFF. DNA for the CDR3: TGCGCCAGCAGCTTGGCGGGGACTAGCGGGAATGCCGGGGAGCTGTTTTTT.

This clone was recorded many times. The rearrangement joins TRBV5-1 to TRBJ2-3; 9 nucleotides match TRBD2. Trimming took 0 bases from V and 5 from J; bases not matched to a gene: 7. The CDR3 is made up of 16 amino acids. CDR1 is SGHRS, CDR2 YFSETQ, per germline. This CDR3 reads CASSLAAAGGEDTQYF. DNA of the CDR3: TGCGCCAGCAGCTTGGCCGCGGCGGGAGGGGAAGATACGCAGTATTTT.

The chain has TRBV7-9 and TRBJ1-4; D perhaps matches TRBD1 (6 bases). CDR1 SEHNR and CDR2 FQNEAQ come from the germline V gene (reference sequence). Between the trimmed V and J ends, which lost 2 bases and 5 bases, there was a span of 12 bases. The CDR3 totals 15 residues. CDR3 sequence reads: CASSLRSGANEKLFF. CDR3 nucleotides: TGTGCCAGCAGCTTACGCTCAGGGGCAAATGAAAAACTGTTTTTT.

The CDR3 DNA reads as TGTGCCAGCAGCAAGTGGAGGGAGGGGCTAGCCGGGGAGCTGTTTTTT. Protein sequence: CASSKWREGLAGELFF. The rearrangement links TRBV11-2 to TRBJ2-2; TRBD2 agrees at 7 bases. CDR1 and CDR2 from the germline V gene are SGHAT and FQNNGV. This CDR3 has 16 amino acids. V shed 5 bases, J shed 6 bases, and the junction held 12 bases outside the gene matches.

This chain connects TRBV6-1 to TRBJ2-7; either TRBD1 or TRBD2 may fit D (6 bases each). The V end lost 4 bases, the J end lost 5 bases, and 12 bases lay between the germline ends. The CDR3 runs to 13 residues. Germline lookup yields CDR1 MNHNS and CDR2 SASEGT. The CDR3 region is CASSAPGGHEQYF. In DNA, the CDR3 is TGTGCCAGCAGTGCCCCCGGGGGCCACGAGCAGTACTTC.

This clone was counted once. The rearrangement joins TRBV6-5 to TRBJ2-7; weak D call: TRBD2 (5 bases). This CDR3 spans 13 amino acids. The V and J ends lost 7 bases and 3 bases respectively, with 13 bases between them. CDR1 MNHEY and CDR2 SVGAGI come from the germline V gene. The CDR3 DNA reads TGTGCCAGCAAAAGGACTGCATACTACGAGCAGTACTTC. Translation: CASKRTAYYEQYF.

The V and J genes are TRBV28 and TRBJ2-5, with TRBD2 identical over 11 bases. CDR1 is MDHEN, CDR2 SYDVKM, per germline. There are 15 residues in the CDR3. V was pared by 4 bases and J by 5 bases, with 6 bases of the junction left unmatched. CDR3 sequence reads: CASSSLASGGETQYF. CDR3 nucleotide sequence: TGTGCCAGCAGTTCCCTGGCTAGCGGGGGGGAGACCCAGTACTTC. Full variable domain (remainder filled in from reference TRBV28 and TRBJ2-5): DVKVTQSSRYLVKRTGEKVFLECVQDMDHENMFWYRQDPGLGLRLIYFSYDVKMKEKGDIPEGYSVSREKKERFSLILESASTNQTSMYLCASSSLASGGETQYFGPGTRLLVL.

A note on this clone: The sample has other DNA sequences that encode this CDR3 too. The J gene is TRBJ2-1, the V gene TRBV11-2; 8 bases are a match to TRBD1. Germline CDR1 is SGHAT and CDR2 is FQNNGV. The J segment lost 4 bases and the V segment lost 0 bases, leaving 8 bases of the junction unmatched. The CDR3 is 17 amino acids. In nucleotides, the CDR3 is TGTGCCAGCAGCTTAGATTCCGGGACAGGCGGATACAATGAGCAGTTCTTC. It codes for CASSLDSGTGGYNEQFF.

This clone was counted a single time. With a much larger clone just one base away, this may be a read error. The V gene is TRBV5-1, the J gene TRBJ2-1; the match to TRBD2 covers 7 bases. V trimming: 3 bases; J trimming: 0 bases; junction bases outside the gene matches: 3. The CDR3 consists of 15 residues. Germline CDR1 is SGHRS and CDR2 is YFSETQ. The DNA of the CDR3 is TGCGCCAGCAGCTGGGGCGGGAGCTCCTACAATGAGCAGTTCTTC. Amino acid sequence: CASSWGGSSYNEQFF. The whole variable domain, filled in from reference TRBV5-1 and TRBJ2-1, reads KAGVTQTPRYLIKTRGQQVTLSCSPISGHRSVSWYQQTPGQGLQFLFEYFSETQRNKGNFPGRFSGRQFSNSRSEMNVSTLELGDSALYLCASSWGGSSYNEQFFGPGTRLTVL.

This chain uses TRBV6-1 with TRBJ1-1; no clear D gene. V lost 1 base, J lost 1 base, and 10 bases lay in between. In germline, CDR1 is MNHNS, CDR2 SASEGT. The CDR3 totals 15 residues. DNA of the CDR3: TGTGCCAGCAGTGAAGATCGGCTACCGAACACTGAAGCTTTCTTT. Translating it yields CASSEDRLPNTEAFF.

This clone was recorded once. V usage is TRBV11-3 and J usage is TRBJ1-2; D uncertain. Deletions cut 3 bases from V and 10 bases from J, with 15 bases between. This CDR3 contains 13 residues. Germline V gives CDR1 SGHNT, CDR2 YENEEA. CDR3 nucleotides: TGTGCCAGCAGCTTTCTTATGGACGTTTCCTACACCTTC. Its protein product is CASSFLMDVSYTF.

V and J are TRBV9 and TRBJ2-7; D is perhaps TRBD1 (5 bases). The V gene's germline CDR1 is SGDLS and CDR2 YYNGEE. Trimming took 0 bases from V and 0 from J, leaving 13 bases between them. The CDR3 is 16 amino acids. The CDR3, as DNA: TGTGCCAGCAGCGTAGGGACATTACCCTCCTCCTACGAGCAGTACTTC. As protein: CASSVGTLPSSYEQYF.

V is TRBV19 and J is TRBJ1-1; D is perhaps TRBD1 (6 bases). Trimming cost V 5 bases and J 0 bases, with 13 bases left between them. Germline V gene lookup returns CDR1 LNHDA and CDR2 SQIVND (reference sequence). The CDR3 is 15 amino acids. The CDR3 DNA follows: TGTGCCAGTAGTGTTGACAGGCCGATGAACACTGAAGCTTTCTTT. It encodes CASSVDRPMNTEAFF.

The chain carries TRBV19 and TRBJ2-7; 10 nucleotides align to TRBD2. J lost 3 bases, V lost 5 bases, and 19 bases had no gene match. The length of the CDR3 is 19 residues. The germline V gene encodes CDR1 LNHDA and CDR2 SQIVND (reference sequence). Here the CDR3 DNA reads TGTGCCAGTAGTGCGTCGGCGGGTCGTGTAGCGGGAGGAATCTACGAGCAGTACTTC. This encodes CASSASAGRVAGGIYEQYF.

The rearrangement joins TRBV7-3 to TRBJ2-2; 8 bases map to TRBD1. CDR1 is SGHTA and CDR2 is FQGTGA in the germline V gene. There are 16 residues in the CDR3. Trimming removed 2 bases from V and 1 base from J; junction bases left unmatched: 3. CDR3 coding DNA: TGTGCCAGCAGCTTATTCGGGACAGGGAACACCGGGGAGCTGTTTTTT. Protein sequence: CASSLFGTGNTGELFF. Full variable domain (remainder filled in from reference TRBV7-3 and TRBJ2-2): GAGVSQTPSNKVTEKGKYVELRCDPISGHTALYWYRQSLGQGPEFLIYFQGTGAADDSGLPNDRFFAVRPEGSVSTLKIQRTERGDSAVYLCASSLFGTGNTGELFFGEGSRLTVL.

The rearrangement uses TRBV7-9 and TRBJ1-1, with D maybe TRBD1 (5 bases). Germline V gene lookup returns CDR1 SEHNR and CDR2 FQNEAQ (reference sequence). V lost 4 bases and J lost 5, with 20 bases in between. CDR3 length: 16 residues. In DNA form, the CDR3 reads TGTGCCAGCAGCTACTCCCGTTCAAGAGGGGAGACTGAAGCTTTCTTT. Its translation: CASSYSRSRGETEAFF. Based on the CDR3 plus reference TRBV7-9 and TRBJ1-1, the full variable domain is DTGVSQNPRHKITKRGQNVTFRCDPISEHNRLYWYRQTLGQGPEFLTYFQNEAQLEKSRLLSDRFSAERPKGSFSTLEIQRTEQGDSAMYLCASSYSRSRGETEAFFGQGTRLTVV.

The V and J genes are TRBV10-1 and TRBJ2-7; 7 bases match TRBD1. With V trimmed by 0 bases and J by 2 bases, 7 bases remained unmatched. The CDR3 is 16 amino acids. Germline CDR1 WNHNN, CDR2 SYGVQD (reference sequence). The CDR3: CASSESTGSRAYEQYF. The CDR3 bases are TGCGCCAGCAGTGAGTCGACAGGGAGTCGAGCCTACGAGCAGTACTTC.

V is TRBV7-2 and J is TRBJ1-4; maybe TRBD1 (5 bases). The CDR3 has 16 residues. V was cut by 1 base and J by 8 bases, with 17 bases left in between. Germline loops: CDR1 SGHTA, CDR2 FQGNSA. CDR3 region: CASSLVSGPPGEKLFF. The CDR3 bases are TGTGCCAGCAGCTTAGTTAGCGGACCCCCAGGGGAAAAACTGTTTTTT. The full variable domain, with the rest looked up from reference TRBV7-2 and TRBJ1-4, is GAGVSQSPSNKVTEKGKDVELRCDPISGHTALYWYRQSLGQGLEFLIYFQGNSAPDKSGLPSDRFSAERTGGSVSTLTIQRTQQEDSAVYLCASSLVSGPPGEKLFFGSGTQLSVL.

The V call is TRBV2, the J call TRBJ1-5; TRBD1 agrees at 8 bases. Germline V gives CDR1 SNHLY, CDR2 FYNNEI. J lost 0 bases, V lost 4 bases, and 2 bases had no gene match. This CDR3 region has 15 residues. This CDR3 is CASSAGGNSNQPQHF. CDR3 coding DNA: TGTGCCAGCAGTGCAGGGGGCAATAGCAATCAGCCCCAGCATTTT.